The subject of this entry is one T cell receptor (beta chain). Germline V lookup: CDR1 MGHRA, CDR2 YSYEKL. V shed 4 bases and J 4 bases; nucleotides not matched to a gene: 4. The CDR3 spans 14 residues. Time point described: after dendritic cell vaccination, including at tumor progression/relapse. The sample comes from a study of glioma-infiltrating T cells after dendritic cell vaccination. Sequenced by immunoSEQ multiplex PCR; TCRdb stores in-frame clones only, minus some. Counted here are 55,000 to 75,000 clones, around 85% occurring once; the ten biggest clones make up about 15%. This chain connects TRBV4-1 to TRBJ1-3; TRBD1 matches 7 bases. The sequencing here drew on blood, taken after dendritic cell vaccination. This clonotype was obtained from a human donor with glioblastoma. The CDR3: CASSRDSDGNTIYF. CDR3 coding DNA: TGCGCCAGCAGCCGGGACAGTGACGGAAACACCATATATTTT.